This T cell receptor (beta chain) was captured in a study of blood T cells in healthy people across ages. A second roughly 6 to 12 cycle PCR used barcoded and J-beta primers. TCRdb passed the 5' RACE reads through MiXCR, listing each CDR3 protein once. The profile shows 800,000 to 1,000,000 distinct CDR3 sequences, approximately 49% of them singletons. Per germline, CDR1 KGHDR and CDR2 SFDVKD. The CDR3 runs to 11 residues. The V end lost 0 bases, the J end lost 9 bases, and 2 bases lay between the germline ends. Each donor's blood draw was 8.5 to 10 milliliters of peripheral blood. The sequenced sample was blood. The J gene is TRBJ2-1, the V gene TRBV24-1; no firm D call. This TCR derives from a man aged 25-45 years in good health. CDR3 bases: TGTGCCACCAGTGATTTGTCTGAGCAGTTCTTC. This encodes CATSDLSEQFF.